These 7 T cell receptor beta chains were sequenced from one sample in a study of T cells in localized non-small cell lung cancer. The table came from immunoSEQ multiplex PCR; TCRdb's copy has only in-frame clones and leaves some out. The sample consists of some 130,000 clones, around 90% of them appearing once. The specimen comprised peripheral blood, sampled before any cancer treatment. Receptors originate from a female donor over 55 with stage I lung adenocarcinoma.

This chain connects TRBV10-3 to TRBJ2-5; D is unclear. CDR1 and CDR2 (germline): ENHRY, SYGVKD. This CDR3 has 11 amino acids. V was clipped by 11 bases and J by 2 bases, with 9 bases between them. As DNA, the CDR3 is TGTGCCTCCAGCCAGCAAGAGACCCAGTACTTC. The encoded protein is CASSQQETQYF.

V is TRBV28 and J is TRBJ1-1; 7 nucleotides agree with TRBD1. Trimming removed 3 bases from V and 9 bases from J; junction bases left unmatched: 7. The CDR3 length is 13 residues. CDR1 is MDHEN, CDR2 SYDVKM, per germline. This CDR3 is CASSLTGRLKAFF. The CDR3 DNA reads TGTGCCAGCAGTTTGACAGGGCGATTAAAAGCTTTCTTT.

The rearrangement joins TRBV29-1 to TRBJ2-3, with 11 bases matching TRBD2. There are 14 residues in the CDR3. Germline CDR1 SQVTM, CDR2 ANQGSEA. V lost 7 bases to trimming and J lost 5 bases; unmatched junction nucleotides: 8. As DNA, the CDR3 is TGCAGCGCTAGCGGGAGGACGCTGCAAGATACGCAGTATTTT. Protein: CSASGRTLQDTQYF.

The rearrangement links TRBV5-1 to TRBJ2-3; D possibly matches TRBD1 or TRBD2 (5 bases each). Trimming shortened V by 0 bases and J by 6 bases, and 11 bases separated the two germline ends. The CDR3 spans 14 residues. Per the germline V gene, CDR1 is SGHRS and CDR2 is YFSETQ. The chain's CDR3 is CASSLGGVRDTQYF. The DNA for the CDR3 is TGCGCCAGCAGCTTGGGAGGGGTCAGGGATACGCAGTATTTT.

The chain links TRBV9 to TRBJ1-2; unclear D gene. Trimming cost V 0 bases and J 0 bases, with 9 bases left between them. Germline assignment: CDR1 SGDLS and CDR2 YYNGEE. The CDR3 length is 15 residues. The CDR3 here is CASSVVTGSNYGYTF. As DNA, the CDR3 is TGTGCCAGCAGCGTAGTAACTGGGTCTAACTATGGCTACACCTTC.

As for this clone: The sample has other DNA sequences that encode this CDR3 too. The CDR3 DNA is TGTGCCAGCAGTGAAGGGGACCAGCCCCAGCATTTT. As protein: CASSEGDQPQHF. The chain joins TRBV2 to TRBJ1-5; the D gene is possibly TRBD1 (5 bases). The germline CDR1 and CDR2 sequences are SNHLY and FYNNEI. The CDR3 is 12 residues long. V dropped 1 base and J dropped 7 bases, with 5 bases sitting between them.

In this sample, this clone turned up once. The rearrangement links TRBV10-2 to TRBJ2-7, with unresolved D. The germline V and J ends were trimmed by 6 bases and 2 bases, with 8 bases remaining between them. The germline V gene has CDR1 WSHSY and CDR2 SAAADI. The CDR3 loop spans 12 amino acids. The CDR3 nucleotides read TGCGCCAGCAGATCCGGGCCCTACGAGCAGTACTTC. It encodes CASRSGPYEQYF.